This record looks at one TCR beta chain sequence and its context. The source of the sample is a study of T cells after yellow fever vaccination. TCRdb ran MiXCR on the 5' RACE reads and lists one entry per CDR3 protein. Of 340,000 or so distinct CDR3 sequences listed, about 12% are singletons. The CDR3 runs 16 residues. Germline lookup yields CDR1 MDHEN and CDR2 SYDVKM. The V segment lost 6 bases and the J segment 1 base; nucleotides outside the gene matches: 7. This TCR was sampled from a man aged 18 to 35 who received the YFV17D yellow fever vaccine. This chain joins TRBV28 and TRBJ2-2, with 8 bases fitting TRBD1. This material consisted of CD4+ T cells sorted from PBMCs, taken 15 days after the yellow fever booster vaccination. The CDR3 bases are TGTGCCAGCAGAGACGCCGGGACAGGGAACACCGGGGAGCTGTTTTTT. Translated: CASRDAGTGNTGELFF.